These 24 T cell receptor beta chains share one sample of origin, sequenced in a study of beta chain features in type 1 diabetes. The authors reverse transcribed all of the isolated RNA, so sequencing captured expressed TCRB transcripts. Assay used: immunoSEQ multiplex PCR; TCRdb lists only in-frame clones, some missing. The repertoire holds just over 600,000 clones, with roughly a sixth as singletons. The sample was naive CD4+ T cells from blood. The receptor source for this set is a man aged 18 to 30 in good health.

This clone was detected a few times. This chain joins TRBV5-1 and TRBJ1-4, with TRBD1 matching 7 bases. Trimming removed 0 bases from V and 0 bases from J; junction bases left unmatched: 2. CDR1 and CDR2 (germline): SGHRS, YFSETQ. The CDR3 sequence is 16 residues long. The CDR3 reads CASSLGGTATNEKLFF. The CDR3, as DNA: TGCGCCAGCAGCTTGGGTGGGACAGCAACTAATGAAAAACTGTTTTTT. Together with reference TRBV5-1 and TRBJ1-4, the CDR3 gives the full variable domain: KAGVTQTPRYLIKTRGQQVTLSCSPISGHRSVSWYQQTPGQGLQFLFEYFSETQRNKGNFPGRFSGRQFSNSRSEMNVSTLELGDSALYLCASSLGGTATNEKLFFGSGTQLSVL.

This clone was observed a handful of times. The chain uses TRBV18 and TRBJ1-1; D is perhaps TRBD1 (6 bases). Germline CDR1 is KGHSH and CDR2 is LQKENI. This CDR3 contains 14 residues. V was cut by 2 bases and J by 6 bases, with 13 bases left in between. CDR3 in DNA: TGTGCCAGCTCACCAGCAGGGGCCCATTCTGAAGCTTTCTTT. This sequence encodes CASSPAGAHSEAFF.

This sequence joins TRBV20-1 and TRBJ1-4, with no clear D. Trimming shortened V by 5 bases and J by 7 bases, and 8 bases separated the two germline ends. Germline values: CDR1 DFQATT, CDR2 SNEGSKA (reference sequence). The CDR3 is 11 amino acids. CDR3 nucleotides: TGCAGTGCTTCTTGGTCTGAAAAACTGTTTTTT. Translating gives CSASWSEKLFF.

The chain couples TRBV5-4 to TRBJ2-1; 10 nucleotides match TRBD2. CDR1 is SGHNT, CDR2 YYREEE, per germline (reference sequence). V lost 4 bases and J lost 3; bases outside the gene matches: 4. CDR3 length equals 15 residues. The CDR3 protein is CASSGLAGVYNEQFF. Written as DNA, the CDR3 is TGTGCCAGCAGCGGGCTAGCGGGAGTCTACAATGAGCAGTTCTTC. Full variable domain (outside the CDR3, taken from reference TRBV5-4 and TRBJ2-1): ETGVTQSPTHLIKTRGQQVTLRCSSQSGHNTVSWYQQALGQGPQFIFQYYREEENGRGNFPPRFSGLQFPNYSSELNVNALELDDSALYLCASSGLAGVYNEQFFGPGTRLTVL.

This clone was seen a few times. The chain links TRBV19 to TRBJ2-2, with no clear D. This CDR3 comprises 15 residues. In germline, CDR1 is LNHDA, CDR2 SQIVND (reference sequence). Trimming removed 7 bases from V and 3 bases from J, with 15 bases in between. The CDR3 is CASTLSPGYTGELFF. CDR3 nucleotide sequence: TGTGCCAGTACCCTATCCCCCGGCTACACCGGGGAGCTGTTTTTT.

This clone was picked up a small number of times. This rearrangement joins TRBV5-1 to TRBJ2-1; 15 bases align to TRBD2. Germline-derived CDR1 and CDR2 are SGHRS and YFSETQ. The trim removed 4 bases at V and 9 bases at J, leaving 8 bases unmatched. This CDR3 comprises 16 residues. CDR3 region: CASSPPGLAGGGEQFF. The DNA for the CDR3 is TGCGCCAGCAGCCCCCCTGGACTAGCGGGAGGGGGTGAGCAGTTCTTC. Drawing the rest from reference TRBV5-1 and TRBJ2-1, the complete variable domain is KAGVTQTPRYLIKTRGQQVTLSCSPISGHRSVSWYQQTPGQGLQFLFEYFSETQRNKGNFPGRFSGRQFSNSRSEMNVSTLELGDSALYLCASSPPGLAGGGEQFFGPGTRLTVL.

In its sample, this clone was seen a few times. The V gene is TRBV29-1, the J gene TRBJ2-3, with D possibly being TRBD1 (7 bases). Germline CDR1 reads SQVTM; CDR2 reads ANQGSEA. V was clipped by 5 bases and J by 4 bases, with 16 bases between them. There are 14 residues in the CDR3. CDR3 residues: CSVQYSRGADTQYF. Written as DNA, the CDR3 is TGCAGCGTTCAATATAGCAGGGGGGCAGATACGCAGTATTTT.

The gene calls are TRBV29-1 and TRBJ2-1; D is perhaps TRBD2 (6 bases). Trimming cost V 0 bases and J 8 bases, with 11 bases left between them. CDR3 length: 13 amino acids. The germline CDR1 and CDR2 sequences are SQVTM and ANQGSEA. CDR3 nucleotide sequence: TGCAGCGTTGAAGACTTAAGGAGGGATGAGCAGTTCTTC. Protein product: CSVEDLRRDEQFF.

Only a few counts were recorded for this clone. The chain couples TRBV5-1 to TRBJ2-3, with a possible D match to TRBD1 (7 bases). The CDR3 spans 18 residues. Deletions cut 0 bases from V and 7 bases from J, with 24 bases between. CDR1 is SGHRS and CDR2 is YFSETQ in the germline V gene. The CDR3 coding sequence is TGCGCCAGCAGCTTGGGGCCGGCGGGACAGAAGGACTCATATACGCAGTATTTT. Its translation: CASSLGPAGQKDSYTQYF.

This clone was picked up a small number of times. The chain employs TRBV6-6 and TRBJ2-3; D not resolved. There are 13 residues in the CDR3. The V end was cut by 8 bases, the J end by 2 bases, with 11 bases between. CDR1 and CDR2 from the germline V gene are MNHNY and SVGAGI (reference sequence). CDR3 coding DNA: TGTGCCAGCGGGCGGCATGCCACAGATACGCAGTATTTT. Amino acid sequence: CASGRHATDTQYF.

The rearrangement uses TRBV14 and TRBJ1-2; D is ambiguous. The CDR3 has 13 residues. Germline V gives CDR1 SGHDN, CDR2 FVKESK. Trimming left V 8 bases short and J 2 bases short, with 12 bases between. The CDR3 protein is CASGEVGNYGYTF. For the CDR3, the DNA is TGTGCCAGCGGGGAGGTGGGAAACTATGGCTACACCTTC.

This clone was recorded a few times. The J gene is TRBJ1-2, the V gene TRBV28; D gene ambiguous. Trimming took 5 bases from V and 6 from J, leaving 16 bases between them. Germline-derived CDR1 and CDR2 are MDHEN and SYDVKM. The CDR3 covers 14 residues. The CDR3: CASSRHPKEDGYTF. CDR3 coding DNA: TGTGCCAGCAGTAGACATCCCAAAGAGGATGGCTACACCTTC.

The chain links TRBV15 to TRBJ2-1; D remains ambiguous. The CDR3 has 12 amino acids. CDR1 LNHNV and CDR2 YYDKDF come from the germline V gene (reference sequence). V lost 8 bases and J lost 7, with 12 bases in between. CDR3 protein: CATGGFRNEQFF. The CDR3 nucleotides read TGTGCCACCGGTGGTTTTAGGAATGAGCAGTTCTTC.

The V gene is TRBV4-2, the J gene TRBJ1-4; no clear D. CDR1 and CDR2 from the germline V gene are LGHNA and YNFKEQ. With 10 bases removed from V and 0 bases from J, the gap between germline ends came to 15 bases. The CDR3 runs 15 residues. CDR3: CAIAGPATTNEKLFF. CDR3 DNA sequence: TGTGCCATCGCAGGTCCGGCTACAACTAATGAAAAACTGTTTTTT.

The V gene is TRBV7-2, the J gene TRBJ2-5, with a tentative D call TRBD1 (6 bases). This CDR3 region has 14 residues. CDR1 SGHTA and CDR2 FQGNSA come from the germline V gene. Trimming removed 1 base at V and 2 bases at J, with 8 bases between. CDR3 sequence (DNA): TGTGCCAGCAGCTTAGGGACAGTTCAAGAGACCCAGTACTTC. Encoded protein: CASSLGTVQETQYF. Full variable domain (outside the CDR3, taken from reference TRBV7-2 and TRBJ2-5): GAGVSQSPSNKVTEKGKDVELRCDPISGHTALYWYRQSLGQGLEFLIYFQGNSAPDKSGLPSDRFSAERTGGSVSTLTIQRTQQEDSAVYLCASSLGTVQETQYFGPGTRLLVL.

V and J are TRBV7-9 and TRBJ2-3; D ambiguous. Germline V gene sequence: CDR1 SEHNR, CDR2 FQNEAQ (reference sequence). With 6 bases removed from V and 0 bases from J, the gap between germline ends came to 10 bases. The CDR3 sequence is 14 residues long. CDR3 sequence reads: CASRPPASTDTQYF. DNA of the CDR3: TGTGCCAGCAGGCCCCCCGCTAGCACAGATACGCAGTATTTT.

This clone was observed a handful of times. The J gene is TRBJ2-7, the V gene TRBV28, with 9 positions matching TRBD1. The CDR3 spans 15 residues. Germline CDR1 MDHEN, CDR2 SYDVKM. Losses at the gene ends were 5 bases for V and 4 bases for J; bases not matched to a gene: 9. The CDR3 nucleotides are TGTGCCAGCAGTGCGGCCGGGACAGGGAATTACGAGCAGTACTTC. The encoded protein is CASSAAGTGNYEQYF.

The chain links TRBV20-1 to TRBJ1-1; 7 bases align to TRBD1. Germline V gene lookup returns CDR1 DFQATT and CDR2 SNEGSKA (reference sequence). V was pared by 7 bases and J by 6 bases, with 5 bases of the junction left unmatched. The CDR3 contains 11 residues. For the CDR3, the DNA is TGCAGTGTCTACGGACAGGCTGAAGCTTTCTTT. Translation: CSVYGQAEAFF.

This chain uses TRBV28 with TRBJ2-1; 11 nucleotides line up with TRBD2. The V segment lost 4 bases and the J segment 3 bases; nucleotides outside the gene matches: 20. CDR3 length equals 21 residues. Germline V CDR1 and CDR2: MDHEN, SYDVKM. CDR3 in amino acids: CASSSPDSGRDLSRFYNEQFF. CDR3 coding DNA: TGTGCCAGCAGTTCCCCAGATAGCGGGAGGGACCTCTCTCGATTCTACAATGAGCAGTTCTTC.

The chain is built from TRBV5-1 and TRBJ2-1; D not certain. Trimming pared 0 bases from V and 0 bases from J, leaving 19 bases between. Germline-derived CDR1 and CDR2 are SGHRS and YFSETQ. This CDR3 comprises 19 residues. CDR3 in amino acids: CASSLDAAMLSRSYNEQFF. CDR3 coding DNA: TGCGCCAGCAGCTTGGATGCGGCGATGCTTTCTCGCTCCTACAATGAGCAGTTCTTC.

The CDR3 region has the DNA TGTGCCAGCAGCTCGTGGACTAGCGGTTCCTACGAGCAGTACTTC. Encoded protein: CASSSWTSGSYEQYF. The chain combines TRBV7-2 with TRBJ2-7; 10 positions match TRBD2. CDR1 is SGHTA and CDR2 is FQGNSA in the germline V gene. CDR3 length: 15 amino acids. The V segment lost 4 bases and the J segment 1 base; nucleotides outside the gene matches: 4.

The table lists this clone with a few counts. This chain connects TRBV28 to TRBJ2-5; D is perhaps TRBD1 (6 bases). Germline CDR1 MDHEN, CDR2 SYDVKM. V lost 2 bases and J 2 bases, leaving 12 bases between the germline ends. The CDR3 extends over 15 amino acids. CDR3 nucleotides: TGTGCCAGCAGTTTACCCCAGGGGTATCAAGAGACCCAGTACTTC. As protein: CASSLPQGYQETQYF.

The CDR3 DNA follows: TGTGCCAGCAGCCCACCGCCCGGACTAGCGGGAGGAAATGAGCAGTTCTTC. It yields the protein CASSPPPGLAGGNEQFF. The chain recombines TRBV9 with TRBJ2-1, with 14 bases that match TRBD2. Germline CDR1 reads SGDLS; CDR2 reads YYNGEE. The trim removed 4 bases at V and 7 bases at J, leaving 10 bases unmatched. The CDR3 has 17 residues.

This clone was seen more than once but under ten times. CDR3 in DNA: TGTGCCAGCAGCCCGCGGGACGGGCCCTACAATGAGCAGTTCTTC. Translated: CASSPRDGPYNEQFF. The gene calls are TRBV11-3 and TRBJ2-1; D is perhaps TRBD2 (6 bases). V gave up 5 bases and J gave up 2 bases, with 13 bases separating them. The CDR3 has 15 amino acids. The germline gives CDR1 SGHNT, CDR2 YENEEA.